What follows are 30 T cell receptor beta chains derived from one specimen sequenced in a study of Graves' ophthalmopathy and Graves' hyperthyroidism. RNA transcripts yielded amplified TCR beta CDR3 regions. Second-round multiplex PCR followed a first-round RT-PCR using HTBI primers. TCRdb itself ran the multiplex PCR reads through MiXCR, one entry per CDR3 protein. The table includes 650,000 to 900,000 distinct CDR3 sequences, 40% detected once. What was sequenced was peripheral blood. The receptors shown here come from an adult man with Graves' ophthalmopathy.

In this sample, this clonotype turned up many times. This chain links TRBV10-3 with TRBJ1-1, with unresolved D. Germline CDR1 reads ENHRY; CDR2 reads SYGVKD. CDR3 length: 11 amino acids. V lost 6 bases, J lost 7 bases, and 9 bases lay in between. The CDR3 region is CAIRGSGEAFF. CDR3 bases: TGTGCCATCAGGGGGTCCGGTGAAGCTTTCTTT.

CDR3 protein: CASSPRVGGRQETQYF. The CDR3 DNA is TGTGCCAGCAGCCCCCGGGTAGGGGGCCGCCAAGAGACCCAGTACTTC. The rearrangement joins TRBV7-3 to TRBJ2-5; 7 bases match TRBD1. V lost 5 bases to trimming and J lost 1 base; unmatched junction nucleotides: 10. CDR1 SGHTA and CDR2 FQGTGA come from the germline V gene. The CDR3 totals 16 residues.

This clonotype was recorded many times. The chain recombines TRBV2 with TRBJ1-2; TRBD1 matches 9 bases. The CDR3 is 15 residues long. The V segment lost 7 bases and the J segment 2 bases; nucleotides outside the gene matches: 8. The germline gives CDR1 SNHLY, CDR2 FYNNEI. The CDR3: CASILTGGLNYGYTF. CDR3 sequence (DNA): TGTGCCAGCATTTTGACAGGGGGATTAAACTATGGCTACACCTTC.

On this clonotype: The junction shows a germline mismatch at one end, possibly a read error. The rearrangement links TRBV6-1 to TRBJ1-5; D is perhaps TRBD1 (5 bases). The CDR3 spans 15 residues. CDR1 is MNHNS and CDR2 is SASEGT in the germline V gene. The CDR3 DNA reads as TGTGCCAGCAGGGAAGGGACGGTTAGCAATCAGCCCCAGCATTTT. Translated: CASREGTVSNQPQHF.

This clonotype has ten or more counts. CDR3 nucleotide sequence: TGCAGCGTTGAACAACACTACGACCCAAGTGAAGAAAAACTGTTTTTT. Encoded protein: CSVEQHYDPSEEKLFF. The chain employs TRBV29-1 and TRBJ1-4, with D hard to call. Germline lookup yields CDR1 SQVTM and CDR2 ANQGSEA. CDR3 size: 16 residues. Between the trimmed V and J ends, which lost 2 bases and 8 bases, there was a span of 21 bases.

The chain has TRBV20-1 and TRBJ2-7; 7 positions agree with TRBD2. The CDR3 is 15 amino acids. In germline, CDR1 is DFQATT, CDR2 SNEGSKA (reference sequence). The trim removed 7 bases at V and 1 base at J, leaving 13 bases unmatched. The CDR3 sequence is CSVRTGVGGSYEQYF. The CDR3 nucleotides read TGCAGTGTCCGAACGGGAGTCGGGGGGTCCTACGAGCAGTACTTC.

This clonotype was counted a few times. The V call is TRBV20-1, the J call TRBJ2-7, with TRBD1 matching 11 bases. This CDR3 comprises 13 residues. After removal of 1 base from V and 6 bases from J, the junction contained 2 bases not matched to a gene. CDR1 and CDR2 (germline): DFQATT, SNEGSKA (reference sequence). The DNA of the CDR3 is TGCAGTGCTAGAGGGACAGGGGGCGCCGAGCAGTACTTC. This codes for CSARGTGGAEQYF.

The V gene is TRBV25-1, the J gene TRBJ2-3; 8 bases fit TRBD2. The CDR3 consists of 15 residues. J lost 1 base, V lost 5 bases, and 5 bases had no gene match. From germline, CDR1 is MGHDK and CDR2 SYGVNS. The CDR3 bases are TGTGCCAGCAGTCCACGGGGGGGACGCACAGATACGCAGTATTTT. The encoded protein is CASSPRGGRTDTQYF.

In this sample, this clonotype turned up once. This chain connects TRBV7-9 to TRBJ1-4; 7 positions agree with TRBD1. This CDR3 spans 15 amino acids. Trimming cost V 7 bases and J 2 bases; bases outside gene matches: 7. The germline V gene encodes CDR1 SEHNR and CDR2 FQNEAQ (reference sequence). The CDR3 protein is CASIPDRPTNEKLFF. CDR3 bases: TGTGCCAGCATCCCGGACAGGCCTACTAATGAAAAACTGTTTTTT.

V usage is TRBV5-1 and J usage is TRBJ2-2; D unclear. This CDR3 has 15 amino acids. Trimming stripped 0 bases from V and 3 bases from J, with 9 bases between. Germline V CDR1 and CDR2: SGHRS, YFSETQ. In nucleotides, the CDR3 is TGCGCCAGCAGCTTGGACCAGGCTGACACCGGGGAGCTGTTTTTT. This gives the protein CASSLDQADTGELFF.

V and J are TRBV5-6 and TRBJ2-5; perhaps D is TRBD1 or TRBD2 (7 bases each). The CDR3 extends over 15 amino acids. Trimming shortened V by 2 bases and J by 5 bases, and 16 bases separated the two germline ends. The germline CDR1 and CDR2 sequences are SGHDT and YYEEEE. The CDR3 protein is CASSFTGEGGETQYF. CDR3 coding DNA: TGTGCCAGCAGCTTCACAGGGGAGGGAGGGGAGACCCAGTACTTC.

This clonotype was seen ten or more times. The chain uses TRBV4-3 and TRBJ1-5; possible D gene TRBD1, 5 bases. The germline gives CDR1 LGHNA, CDR2 YSLEER. CDR3 size: 15 residues. The V gene lost 1 base and the J gene lost 0 bases, with 7 bases spanning the gap. CDR3: CASSQAGNSNQPQHF. In DNA form, the CDR3 reads TGCGCCAGCAGCCAAGCAGGGAATAGCAATCAGCCCCAGCATTTT.

V is TRBV10-2 and J is TRBJ2-5; D not resolved. Germline V gene lookup returns CDR1 WSHSY and CDR2 SAAADI. There are 13 residues in the CDR3. V was pared by 5 bases and J by 7 bases, with 14 bases between. The CDR3 bases are TGCGCCAGCAGTAAGCCCCTTAGAGGGACCCAGTACTTC. Amino acid sequence: CASSKPLRGTQYF.

This clonotype was counted between two and nine times. The V and J genes are TRBV2 and TRBJ1-6, with no clear D. CDR3 length: 13 amino acids. Germline CDR1 is SNHLY and CDR2 is FYNNEI. V lost 1 base and J 9 bases, leaving 7 bases between the germline ends. CDR3 bases: TGTGCCAGCAGTGAAGGGCTGGCTTCACCCCTCCACTTT. Encoded protein: CASSEGLASPLHF.

This clonotype was picked up many times. The chain is built from TRBV10-3 and TRBJ2-2; D is unclear. The V gene's germline CDR1 is ENHRY and CDR2 SYGVKD. The V and J ends lost 4 bases and 1 base respectively, with 13 bases between them. This CDR3 comprises 16 residues. As DNA, the CDR3 is TGTGCCATCAGTGCGAGACAAGGAATGAACACCGGGGAGCTGTTTTTT. Its translation: CAISARQGMNTGELFF.

The chain has TRBV29-1 and TRBJ2-2; 11 bases align to TRBD2. Trimming at V came to 5 bases and at J to 0 bases, leaving 8 bases not matched to a gene. Germline V gene data show CDR1 as SQVTM and CDR2 as ANQGSEA. The CDR3 spans 17 residues. The CDR3 region is CSVLPSGRFANTGELFF. For the CDR3, the DNA is TGCAGCGTTCTTCCTAGCGGGAGGTTCGCGAACACCGGGGAGCTGTTTTTT.

This clonotype was seen ten or more times. This CDR3 is CASSVDQGNYGYTF. The CDR3 coding sequence is TGTGCCAGCAGCGTAGACCAGGGGAACTATGGCTACACCTTC. The rearrangement links TRBV9 to TRBJ1-2, with a tentative D call TRBD1 (6 bases). This CDR3 has 14 amino acids. Trimming cost V 0 bases and J 2 bases, with 8 bases left between them. Germline-derived CDR1 and CDR2 are SGDLS and YYNGEE.

This clonotype was detected only a few times. This rearrangement joins TRBV13 to TRBJ2-7; D possibly uses TRBD1 or TRBD2 (7 bases each). V lost 4 bases and J 7 bases, leaving 20 bases between the germline ends. CDR3 length equals 15 residues. Per the germline V gene, CDR1 is PRHDT and CDR2 is FYEKMQ (reference sequence). CDR3 residues: CASSSPDREGGEQYF. In nucleotides, the CDR3 is TGTGCCAGCAGCTCCCCAGACAGGGAGGGAGGTGAGCAGTACTTC.

The gene calls are TRBV19 and TRBJ1-2, with a possible D match to TRBD1 (5 bases). Per germline, CDR1 LNHDA and CDR2 SQIVND (reference sequence). V was clipped by 11 bases and J by 6 bases, with 16 bases between them. The CDR3 is 12 residues long. The CDR3 sequence is CAWSRGFDGYTF. The CDR3 bases are TGTGCCTGGAGTAGGGGCTTCGATGGCTACACCTTC. Filled out from reference TRBV19 and TRBJ1-2, the complete variable domain reads DGGITQSPKYLFRKEGQNVTLSCEQNLNHDAMYWYRQDPGQGLRLIYYSQIVNDFQKGDIAEGYSVSREKKESFPLTVTSAQKNPTAFYLCAWSRGFDGYTFGSGTRLTVV.

This clonotype has only one observation. Because it lacks the conserved phenylalanine or tryptophan at the end, this CDR3 is likely a read error. This rearrangement joins TRBV10-2 to TRBJ2-5; the match to TRBD1 covers 9 bases. Per the germline V gene, CDR1 is WSHSY and CDR2 is SAAADI. CDR3 length: 15 amino acids. The DNA of the CDR3 is TGTGCCAGCAGCTTGGGGACAGGGCCGCCGGAGACCCAGTACGTC. Translated, it gives CASSLGTGPPETQYV.

This rearrangement joins TRBV2 to TRBJ1-3; the D gene is possibly TRBD1 (5 bases). V was clipped by 0 bases and J by 8 bases, with 17 bases between them. The germline V gene has CDR1 SNHLY and CDR2 FYNNEI. This CDR3 contains 16 residues. Here the CDR3 reads CASSEAQGGYGYTIYF. Here the CDR3 DNA reads TGTGCCAGCAGTGAAGCGCAGGGAGGTTATGGCTACACCATATATTTT.

This clonotype was counted at least ten times. The chain is built from TRBV7-2 and TRBJ2-5; no firm D call. Trimming removed 3 bases from V and 6 bases from J, with 14 bases in between. CDR1 and CDR2 (germline): SGHTA, FQGNSA. The CDR3 covers 14 residues. Written as DNA, the CDR3 is TGTGCCAGCAGCTTTTATGGGGATTCTAAGACCCAGTACTTC. It codes for CASSFYGDSKTQYF.

The CDR3 coding sequence is TGTGCCACACGACAGCTAGTCAATTCACCCCTCCACTTT. Amino acids: CATRQLVNSPLHF. The V call is TRBV15, the J call TRBJ1-6; tentative D call: TRBD1 (5 bases). Between the trimmed V and J ends, which lost 9 bases and 7 bases, there was a span of 13 bases. Germline assignment: CDR1 LNHNV and CDR2 YYDKDF (reference sequence). The CDR3 consists of 13 residues. Together with reference TRBV15 and TRBJ1-6, the CDR3 gives the full variable domain: DAMVIQNPRYQVTQFGKPVTLSCSQTLNHNVMYWYQQKSSQAPKLLFHYYDKDFNNEADTPDNFQSRRPNTSFCFLDIRSPGLGDTAMYLCATRQLVNSPLHFGNGTRLTVT.

This clonotype was counted ten times or more. The V and J genes are TRBV9 and TRBJ1-3; D might be TRBD1 (5 bases). The CDR3 loop spans 14 amino acids. Trimming left V 2 bases short and J 1 base short, with 7 bases between. The V gene's germline CDR1 is SGDLS and CDR2 YYNGEE. The CDR3 here is CASSVKGSGNTIYF. CDR3 nucleotides: TGTGCCAGCAGCGTCAAGGGGTCTGGAAACACCATATATTTT.

This clonotype was seen a few times. The V gene is TRBV20-1, the J gene TRBJ2-7; 8 positions agree with TRBD2. The germline V gene has CDR1 DFQATT and CDR2 SNEGSKA (reference sequence). Unmatched junction bases numbered 10, after V lost 3 bases and J lost 3 bases. CDR3 size: 15 residues. The CDR3 here is CSASITGTSDYEQYF. The CDR3 coding sequence is TGCAGTGCTAGTATCACCGGGACTAGTGACTACGAGCAGTACTTC.

This clonotype occurred many times. J is TRBJ2-7 and V is TRBV7-9, with D unclear. Germline CDR1 is SEHNR and CDR2 is FQNEAQ (reference sequence). V shed 5 bases and J shed 2 bases, with 4 bases lying between them. The CDR3 covers 11 residues. The CDR3: CASSRTYEQYF. The CDR3 DNA follows: TGTGCCAGCAGCCGGACCTACGAGCAGTACTTC.

This clonotype appeared many times. The chain joins TRBV9 to TRBJ1-2; possible D gene TRBD1, 5 bases. The CDR3 runs to 15 residues. In germline, CDR1 is SGDLS, CDR2 YYNGEE. Trimming removed 0 bases from V and 0 bases from J, with 9 bases in between. In nucleotides, the CDR3 is TGTGCCAGCAGCGTAGCGCCAGGGACTAACTATGGCTACACCTTC. Translating gives CASSVAPGTNYGYTF.

The chain combines TRBV29-1 with TRBJ1-5; D not certain. Trimming pared 1 base from V and 11 bases from J, leaving 12 bases between. The CDR3 is 12 amino acids. Germline loops: CDR1 SQVTM, CDR2 ANQGSEA. The CDR3 nucleotides read TGCAGCGTTGAAGTGGGCGGGAGGGCCCAGCATTTT. Protein product: CSVEVGGRAQHF. Drawing the rest from reference TRBV29-1 and TRBJ1-5, the complete variable domain is SAVISQKPSRDICQRGTSLTIQCQVDSQVTMMFWYRQQPGQSLTLIATANQGSEATYESGFVIDKFPISRPNLTFSTLTVSNMSPEDSSIYLCSVEVGGRAQHFGDGTRLSIL.

This clonotype was recorded at least ten times. The V gene is TRBV5-8, the J gene TRBJ2-5; 7 bases are a match to TRBD1. Germline CDR1 reads SGHTS; CDR2 reads YDEGEE. Germline trimming cut 1 base from V and 3 bases from J; bases unmatched to any gene: 0. The CDR3 is 13 amino acids. The CDR3 DNA sequence: TGTGCCAGCAGCTTGACAGGGGAAGAGACCCAGTACTTC. This gives the protein CASSLTGEETQYF.

For the CDR3, the DNA is TGTGCCAGCAGTGAATGGCGGACCAATGAAAAACTGTTTTTT. Encoded protein: CASSEWRTNEKLFF. This chain links TRBV2 with TRBJ1-4; D is unclear. The germline CDR1 and CDR2 sequences are SNHLY and FYNNEI. This CDR3 contains 14 residues. Trimming pared 2 bases from V and 5 bases from J, leaving 9 bases between.